The rows below give T cell receptor beta chains drawn from one sample of a study of OX40 agonist ivuxolimab in advanced cancers. Some clones are missing from TCRdb's copy, which holds only in-frame ones; the method was immunoSEQ multiplex PCR. The table lists over 55,000 clones, about 92% of them singletons. Source: CD4+ or CD8+ T cells sorted from blood, taken in a trial of the OX40 agonist ivuxolimab. Receptor source: an adult with an advanced solid tumor such as melanoma, head and neck, liver or kidney cancer. Both conserved end residues are part of each CDR3. D genes are given only for firm matches. Only part of the rows carry a size: once, few, many, or a class if the clone is expanded.

>NA|12|TRBJ2-1|TRBV6-1|NA
TGTGCCAGCACTAACAGATACAATGAGCAGTTCTTC
CASTNRYNEQFF
>NA|15|TRBJ1-1|TRBV6-5|NA
TGTGCCAGCAGTGGGGCCAAGGGACGCTGGACTGAAGCTTTCTTT
CASSGAKGRWTEAFF
>NA|12|TRBJ2-3|TRBV19|NA
TGTGCCAGTAGTACCCCCTCGGATACGCAGTATTTT
CASSTPSDTQYF
>NA|15|TRBJ1-4|TRBV7-9|NA
TGTGCCAGCAGCCCCGAGGGCTTCGTTTATGAAAAACTGTTTTTT
CASSPEGFVYEKLFF
>NA|15|TRBJ1-3|TRBV19|NA
TGTGCCAGTAGCCGAGACGGGGGCTCTGGAAACACCATATATTTT
CASSRDGGSGNTIYF
>NA|13|TRBJ2-7|TRBV30|NA
TGTGCCTGGAGGTGGGGGCGCGGAGACGAGCAGTACTTC
CAWRWGRGDEQYF
>TRBD2|20|TRBJ2-7|TRBV4-1|NA
TGCGCCAGCAGCCAAGATATCCGACTAGCGGGGGGCCTACGCTCCTACGAGCAGTACTTC
CASSQDIRLAGGLRSYEQYF
>NA|13|TRBJ2-1|TRBV15|NA
TGTGCCACCAGCAGGACCCTCGAGGATGAGCAGTTCTTC
CATSRTLEDEQFF
>NA|17|TRBJ2-3|TRBV10-3|NA
TGTGCCATCAGTGAGCCCACGACAGATCAGGGCACAGATACGCAGTATTTT
CAISEPTTDQGTDTQYF
>TRBD1|14|TRBJ1-1|TRBV11-2|NA
TGTGCCAGCAGCTTCCGACAGGGGAACACTGAAGCTTTCTTT
CASSFRQGNTEAFF
>NA|13|TRBJ1-2|TRBV7-9|NA
TGTGCCAGCAGCTTCTCAGGAAAGGATGGCTACACCTTC
CASSFSGKDGYTF
>TRBD1|21|TRBJ2-3|TRBV27|NA
TGTGCCAGCAGTTCGACAGGGGGCCATACTTATAGACTAGCTGTAACAGATACGCAGTATTTT
CASSSTGGHTYRLAVTDTQYF
>NA|17|TRBJ2-4|TRBV9|NA
TGTGCCAGCAGCGTAGGAGCCGGACAGCTAGCCAAAAACATTCAGTACTTC
CASSVGAGQLAKNIQYF
>NA|16|TRBJ2-7|TRBV2|once
TGTGCCAGCAGTGCGGAGGGGATGACAGGCGCCTACGAGCAGTACTTC
CASSAEGMTGAYEQYF
>TRBD1|17|TRBJ2-6|TRBV5-4|NA
TGTGCCAGCAGCTTGGGGCAGGGGGCCCCTGGGGCCAACGTCCTGACTTTC
CASSLGQGAPGANVLTF
>TRBD2|16|TRBJ2-6|TRBV10-3|NA
TGTGCCATCAGTTCCCTGGCGGGGGCTGGGGCCAACGTCCTGACTTTC
CAISSLAGAGANVLTF
>NA|13|TRBJ1-1|TRBV30|few
TGTGCCTGGTGTCGGCAGATCAACACTGAAGCTTTCTTT
CAWCRQINTEAFF
>NA|13|TRBJ2-1|TRBV7-6|NA
TGTGCCAGCAGCTCCTGGGGGGCCCCTGAGCAGTTCTTC
CASSSWGAPEQFF
>NA|13|TRBJ2-7|TRBV5-1|NA
TGCGCCAGCAGCTTGGACCAGGGCTACGAGCAGTACTTC
CASSLDQGYEQYF
>NA|13|TRBJ1-4|TRBV5-8|NA
TGTGCCAGCAGGGGCCCCGCTAGCGAAAAACTGTTTTTT
CASRGPASEKLFF
>TRBD1|14|TRBJ2-5|TRBV29-1|NA
TGCAGCGTTGGGTCGACAGGGGTTCAAGAGACCCAGTACTTC
CSVGSTGVQETQYF
>NA|16|TRBJ2-3|TRBV5-4|NA
TGTGCCAGCAGCTTGTGGGGTACACCTAGCACAGATACGCAGTATTTT
CASSLWGTPSTDTQYF
>NA|14|TRBJ2-5|TRBV6-5|NA
TGTGCCAGCAGTCTCGACTCGCCCCAAGGGACCCAGTACTTC
CASSLDSPQGTQYF
>TRBD1|16|TRBJ1-6|TRBV9|NA
TGTGCCAGCAGCGTAGGGACAGGGCGAGATATAGGACCCCTCCACTTT
CASSVGTGRDIGPLHF
>TRBD1|17|TRBJ1-4|TRBV7-8|NA
TGTGCCAGCAGCTTAGCGCTGGGACAGGGTAATAATGAAAAACTGTTTTTT
CASSLALGQGNNEKLFF
>NA|16|TRBJ2-7|TRBV7-8|NA
TGTGCCAGCAGCTTAGGGGGCGGGGGCGCCTCCAACGAGCAGTACTTC
CASSLGGGGASNEQYF
>NA|14|TRBJ1-1|TRBV5-1|NA
TGCGCCAGCAATCCTACAGAACTAAACACTGAAGCTTTCTTT
CASNPTELNTEAFF
>NA|13|TRBJ2-1|TRBV9|NA
TGTGCCAGCAGCGGGGGAGCCTACAATGAGCAGTTCTTC
CASSGGAYNEQFF
>TRBD1|15|TRBJ2-7|TRBV5-4|once
TGTGCCAGCAGCTTAGGGCAGGGGGCCTCCTACGAGCAGTACTTC
CASSLGQGASYEQYF
>NA|15|TRBJ2-5|TRBV18|NA
TGTGCCAGCTCACCACGTTCAGGACTCCAAGAGACCCAGTACTTC
CASSPRSGLQETQYF
>NA|15|TRBJ1-2|TRBV5-3|NA
TGTGCCAGAAGCTTGGTGCAGGAGAATAACTATGGCTACACCTTC
CARSLVQENNYGYTF
>NA|13|TRBJ2-1|TRBV5-8|NA
TGTGCCAGCAGCCTCACCCAGCACAATGAGCAGTTCTTC
CASSLTQHNEQFF
>NA|13|TRBJ1-5|TRBV6-5|NA
TGTGCCAGCAGGGCGGAGAGGAGACAGCCCCAGCATTTT
CASRAERRQPQHF
>NA|17|TRBJ1-3|TRBV5-6|NA
TGTGCCAGCAGCTTGCGTGCATTGGGAGGGACTGGAAACACCATATATTTT
CASSLRALGGTGNTIYF
>TRBD1|18|TRBJ2-7|TRBV27|NA
TGTGCCAGCAGTCCCGGGACAGGGGGTCTCACAGGGGCCTACGAGCAGTACTTC
CASSPGTGGLTGAYEQYF
>TRBD1|15|TRBJ1-3|TRBV7-2|NA
TGTGCCAGCAGCCTATGGACAGGAGCTGGAAACACCATATATTTT
CASSLWTGAGNTIYF
>TRBD1|12|TRBJ2-7|TRBV6-1|NA
TGTGCCAGCATGGGACAGTACTACGAGCAGTACTTC
CASMGQYYEQYF
>NA|13|TRBJ2-5|TRBV5-4|NA
TGTGCCAGCAGCTTAGGAAGTCGCGAGACCCAGTACTTC
CASSLGSRETQYF
>NA|15|TRBJ2-7|TRBV2|NA
TGTGCCAGCAGTGAATCCCCTAGTGTCTCCTACGAGCAGTACTTC
CASSESPSVSYEQYF
>TRBD1|14|TRBJ2-7|TRBV2|NA
TGTGCCAGCACTCTACAGGGGGAAGGCTACGAGCAGTACTTC
CASTLQGEGYEQYF
>TRBD2|15|TRBJ2-7|TRBV27|NA
TGTGCCAGCAGTTTAGTCGCGGGGGGGCCCCACGAGCAGTACTTC
CASSLVAGGPHEQYF
>NA|17|TRBJ1-2|TRBV7-5|NA
TGTGCCAGAAGACTTACGCAGGGCCACCAGAAGGGCTATGGCTACACCTTC
CARRLTQGHQKGYGYTF
>NA|15|TRBJ2-2|TRBV5-8|NA
TGTGCCAGCAGCTCCGGGACATCGAACACCGGGGAGCTGTTTTTT
CASSSGTSNTGELFF
>NA|14|TRBJ2-7|TRBV10-2|NA
TGCGCCAGCAGTGACCGAGCAGAATCCTACGAGCAGTACTTC
CASSDRAESYEQYF